This entry features one T cell receptor beta chain sequence. The germline CDR1 and CDR2 sequences are SGHDT and YYEEEE. CDR3 size: 16 residues. Trimming cost V 0 bases and J 0 bases, with 12 bases left between them. Assay used: immunoSEQ multiplex PCR; TCRdb lists only in-frame clones, some missing. The sample holds about 160,000 clones; roughly 72% are singletons and the top ten take 3.7%. This record belongs to a study of blood T cell repertoires in COVID-19. The J gene is TRBJ1-1, the V gene TRBV5-6; possibly TRBD1 for D (6 bases). Sequencing was carried out using peripheral blood. The receptor's source is an elderly woman with acute or convalescent COVID-19. The CDR3 DNA reads as TGTGCCAGCAGCTTGGTGTCTCACAGGGTGAACACTGAAGCTTTCTTT. This sequence encodes CASSLVSHRVNTEAFF.